Ten or more counts support the clone carrying this T cell receptor beta chain. Germline CDR1 is SGHTA and CDR2 is FQGNSA. V was clipped by 4 bases and J by 4 bases, with 4 bases between them. There are 12 residues in the CDR3. The data are from a study of CD8 T cells in ankylosing spondylitis. MiXCR, run by TCRdb on the 5' RACE reads, gives a single entry per CDR3 protein. The table lists 150,000 to 200,000 distinct CDR3 sequences, 10% to 15% of them singletons. The sequenced sample was blood, either unsorted or a sorted T cell fraction (not recorded which). The rearrangement links TRBV7-2 to TRBJ1-4; no definite D call. This clonotype originated in a female donor with ankylosing spondylitis or in good health (not recorded which). CDR3 loop: CASSSSNEKLFF. CDR3 nucleotides: TGTGCCAGCAGCTCAAGTAATGAAAAACTGTTTTTT.